This entry features one TCR beta chain sequence. Its antigen is unidentified. The primer mix had 60 Vbeta and 13 Jbeta primers. Profiling relied on immunoSEQ multiplex PCR, and the TCRdb table lists in-frame clones only, not all of them. Of about 130,000 clones listed, roughly 17% were seen once; the top ten hold 2.9%. The source of the sample is a study of cytomegalovirus exposure and HLA in healthy donors. Regarding the study as a whole: Some public TCRs appeared in many individuals, while most sequences were rare.

The CDR3 covers 13 residues. Sample: PBMCs. The gene calls are TRBV21-1 and TRBJ2-3; the D call in the table, TRBD2, was not verified against the DNA. TRBV21-1 is deemed a pseudogene. This TCR was sampled from a female donor in good health and CMV-seropositive. Here the CDR3 reads CASSKLGTDTQYF. CDR3 coding DNA: TGTGCCAGCAGCAAACTAGGCACAGATACGCAGTATTTT.